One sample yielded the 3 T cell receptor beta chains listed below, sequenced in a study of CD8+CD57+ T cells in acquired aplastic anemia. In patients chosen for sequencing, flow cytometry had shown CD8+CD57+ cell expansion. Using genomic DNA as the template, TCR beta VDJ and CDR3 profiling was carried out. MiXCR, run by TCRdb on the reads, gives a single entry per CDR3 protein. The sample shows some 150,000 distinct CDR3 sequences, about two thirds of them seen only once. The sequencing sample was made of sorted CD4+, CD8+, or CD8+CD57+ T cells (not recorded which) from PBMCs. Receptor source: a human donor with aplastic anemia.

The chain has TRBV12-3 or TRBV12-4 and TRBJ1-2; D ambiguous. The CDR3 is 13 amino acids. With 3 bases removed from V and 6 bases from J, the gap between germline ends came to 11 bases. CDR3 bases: TGTGCCAGCAGTTTCCATCCGCCTAATGGCTACACCTTC. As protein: CASSFHPPNGYTF.

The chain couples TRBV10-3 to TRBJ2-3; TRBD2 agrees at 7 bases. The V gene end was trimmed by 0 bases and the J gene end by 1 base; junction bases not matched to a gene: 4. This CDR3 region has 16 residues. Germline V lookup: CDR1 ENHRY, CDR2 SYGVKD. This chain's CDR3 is CAISESGGRGTDTQYF. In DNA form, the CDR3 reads TGTGCCATCAGTGAGTCGGGGGGGAGGGGCACAGATACGCAGTATTTT.

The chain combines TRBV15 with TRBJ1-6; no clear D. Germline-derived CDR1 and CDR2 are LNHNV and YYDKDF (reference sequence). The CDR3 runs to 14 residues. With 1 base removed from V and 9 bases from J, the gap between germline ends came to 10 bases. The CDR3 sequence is CATSRARSSSPLHF. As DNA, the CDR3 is TGTGCCACCAGCAGAGCCAGGTCGAGTTCACCCCTCCACTTT.